The 6 T cell receptor beta chains below come from one sample, sequenced in a study of blood T cell repertoires in COVID-19. Data came from immunoSEQ multiplex PCR; TCRdb stores just in-frame clones and leaves some out. This sample has approximately 260,000 clones; roughly 85% occur once, and the top ten carry about 11%. The sequencing input was peripheral blood. These receptors were taken from a woman between 70 and 85 years old with acute or convalescent COVID-19.

This clone came up a few times. The chain joins TRBV6-2 or TRBV6-3 to TRBJ1-1; D is undetermined. CDR1 and CDR2 (germline): MNHEY, SVGEGT. The CDR3 totals 13 residues. V lost 5 bases to trimming and J lost 5 bases, with 12 bases between them. The DNA for the CDR3 is TGTGCCAGCAGTGGAGGTGGGCGGACTGAAGCTTTCTTT. The encoded protein is CASSGGGRTEAFF.

This chain joins TRBV2 and TRBJ1-1; D not resolved. The V end lost 5 bases, the J end lost 0 bases, and 10 bases lay between the germline ends. The CDR3 is 14 residues long. Germline V gives CDR1 SNHLY, CDR2 FYNNEI. CDR3 amino acids: CASSPQTVNTEAFF. The CDR3 DNA is TGTGCCAGCAGTCCCCAAACAGTGAACACTGAAGCTTTCTTT.

V gene TRBV6-2 or TRBV6-3 combines with J gene TRBJ1-5; TRBD1 matches at 7 bases. Trimming cost V 5 bases and J 9 bases; bases outside gene matches: 10. The germline V gene encodes CDR1 MNHEY and CDR2 SVGEGT. This CDR3 comprises 14 residues. The CDR3 reads CASSDGQVGTPQHF. The CDR3 DNA reads as TGTGCCAGCAGTGACGGACAGGTGGGTACGCCCCAGCATTTT.

The table lists this clone with a few counts. The chain joins TRBV2 to TRBJ1-6; D ambiguous. Trimming removed 8 bases from V and 6 bases from J, with 17 bases in between. From germline, CDR1 is SNHLY and CDR2 FYNNEI. CDR3 size: 15 residues. The CDR3 region is CASLWEGGSNSPLHF. CDR3 DNA: TGTGCCAGCCTTTGGGAGGGAGGATCTAATTCACCCCTCCACTTT.

The chain recombines TRBV30 with TRBJ1-2; 8 bases fit TRBD1. Trimming took 2 bases from V and 4 from J; bases not matched to a gene: 9. Germline CDR1 GTSNPN, CDR2 SVGIG (reference sequence). This CDR3 contains 15 residues. The CDR3 sequence: CAWSSGGTGGYGYTF. The CDR3 nucleotides read TGTGCCTGGAGTTCCGGTGGGACAGGCGGCTATGGCTACACCTTC.

The genes are TRBV3-1 (or the pseudogene TRBV3-2) and TRBJ2-2, with D perhaps matching TRBD2 (6 bases). V was cut by 3 bases and J by 5 bases, with 19 bases left in between. Per the germline V gene, CDR1 is LGHDT and CDR2 is YNNKEL (reference sequence). This CDR3 has 17 residues. The CDR3 reads CASSHSGGGDGTGELFF. The CDR3 DNA is TGTGCCAGCAGCCATAGCGGAGGAGGGGACGGGACCGGGGAGCTGTTTTTT.